This is a list of T cell receptor beta chains from one sample in a study of T cell repertoires in cytomegalovirus infection. TCRdb redid the calling of the reads with MiXCR, one entry per CDR3 protein. The table has a few hundred thousand distinct CDR3 sequences, about 17% seen once. The source material was PBMCs. These receptors all stem from a human donor in good health (CMV status not recorded). Some clones in this sample may be carry-over from other donors' samples. The CDR3 runs from the conserved cysteine through the conserved F or W. Each record gives: J gene, V gene, D gene, clone size, CDR3 DNA, CDR3 protein. D genes are given only for firm matches. Size tells how often a clone was seen (once, few, many) or the class of an expanded clone, and some rows leave it out.

J: TRBJ1-6; V: TRBV20-1; D: .; size: few; DNA: TGCAGTGCTACTGTATACCGGGTCCTTTCACCCCTCCACTTT; CDR3: CSATVYRVLSPLHF
J: TRBJ2-7; V: TRBV7-2; D: TRBD1; size: few; DNA: TGTGCCAGCAGCTTCTCCGGGACAGGGGATCTAGTCTGGTACTTC; CDR3: CASSFSGTGDLVWYF
J: TRBJ1-2; V: TRBV6-1; D: TRBD1; size: few; DNA: TGTGCCAGCAGAAGTATAACATGGGACAGTGGATCCTATGGCTACACCTTC; CDR3: CASRSITWDSGSYGYTF
J: TRBJ1-5; V: TRBV7-7; D: .; size: many; DNA: TGTGCTACCATGGAGGCACGGCAGCCCCAGCATTTT; CDR3: CATMEARQPQHF
J: TRBJ2-2; V: TRBV9; D: .; size: .; DNA: TGTGCCAGCAGCGTTGGGGGAGTAAACACCGGGGAGCTGTTTTTT; CDR3: CASSVGGVNTGELFF
J: TRBJ2-2; V: TRBV5-8; D: TRBD1; size: .; DNA: TGTGCCAGCAGCCGACAGGGGTGGTACAACACCGGGGAGCTGTTTTTT; CDR3: CASSRQGWYNTGELFF
J: TRBJ2-1; V: TRBV6-2/TRBV6-3; D: .; size: .; DNA: TGTGCCAGCAGAACCGGCTCCTTGAGCTCCTACAATGAGCAGTTCTTC; CDR3: CASRTGSLSSYNEQFF
J: TRBJ1-2; V: TRBV4-1; D: TRBD1; size: .; DNA: TGCGCCAGCAGCTTTGACAGGGACTATCGCGGCTACACCTTC; CDR3: CASSFDRDYRGYTF
J: TRBJ2-7; V: TRBV6-2/TRBV6-3; D: .; size: many; DNA: TGTGCCAGCAGTTACCCAGGGTGGGAGGAAGACTACGAGCAGTACTTC; CDR3: CASSYPGWEEDYEQYF
J: TRBJ2-5; V: TRBV7-2; D: TRBD2; size: many; DNA: TGTGCCAGCAGCTTCGAACTAGCGGGGGGTGGAGAGACCCAGTACTTC; CDR3: CASSFELAGGGETQYF
J: TRBJ1-2; V: TRBV7-9; D: TRBD1; size: many; DNA: TGTGCCAGCAGCTCGCTCCGGGACAGCCTCTATGGCTACACCTTC; CDR3: CASSSLRDSLYGYTF
J: TRBJ1-2; V: TRBV27; D: .; size: many; DNA: TGTGCCAGCAGTTTAACCTCGGGGGCTGCCTATGGCTACACCTTC; CDR3: CASSLTSGAAYGYTF
J: TRBJ2-5; V: TRBV29-1; D: .; size: .; DNA: TGCAGCGTCGCTGGGACAACACAAGAGACCCAGTACTTC; CDR3: CSVAGTTQETQYF
J: TRBJ1-5; V: TRBV4-2; D: TRBD1; size: few; DNA: TGTGCCAGCAGCCCCCGGACAGGGGGGGATCAGCCCCAGCATTTT; CDR3: CASSPRTGGDQPQHF
J: TRBJ1-1; V: TRBV6-5; D: .; size: many; DNA: TGTGCCAGCATCGCGCTCAGGGCTGTGAACACTGAAGCTTTCTTT; CDR3: CASIALRAVNTEAFF
J: TRBJ1-1; V: TRBV20-1; D: TRBD1; size: once; DNA: TGCAGTGCTAGCCCGACAGGGTTTAACACTGAAGCTTTCTTT; CDR3: CSASPTGFNTEAFF
J: TRBJ1-6; V: TRBV7-8; D: .; size: many; DNA: TGTGCCAGCAGGTGGGCGGGACGCGGATTCACACCCCTCCACTTT; CDR3: CASRWAGRGFTPLHF
J: TRBJ2-1; V: TRBV7-2; D: TRBD2; size: many; DNA: TGTGCCAGCAGCTTCGGACTAGCGAGGGGTGAGCAGTTCTTC; CDR3: CASSFGLARGEQFF
J: TRBJ2-7; V: TRBV18; D: .; size: .; DNA: TGTGCCAGCTCACCACCTGTCCTCCACGAGCAGTACTTC; CDR3: CASSPPVLHEQYF
J: TRBJ2-3; V: TRBV6-1; D: TRBD1; size: few; DNA: TGTGCCAGCAGTATGACAGGGGGCACAGATACGCAGTATTTT; CDR3: CASSMTGGTDTQYF
J: TRBJ1-5; V: TRBV12-3/TRBV12-4; D: .; size: .; DNA: TGTGCCAGCAGTTTAGACAGATCCGGGATGCCCCAGCATTTT; CDR3: CASSLDRSGMPQHF
J: TRBJ1-4; V: TRBV3-1; D: TRBD1; size: few; DNA: TGTGCCAGCAGCCAGGGTCTAGGGACAGCGTCGGAAAAACTGTTTTTT; CDR3: CASSQGLGTASEKLFF
J: TRBJ1-2; V: TRBV5-1; D: .; size: many; DNA: TGCGCCAGCAGCTTGGAAGTGGGAGATGGCTACACCTTC; CDR3: CASSLEVGDGYTF
J: TRBJ2-3; V: TRBV6-6; D: .; size: few; DNA: TGTGCCAGCAGTTTCGGGACACTGACTAGCACAGATACGCAGTATTTT; CDR3: CASSFGTLTSTDTQYF
J: TRBJ2-3; V: TRBV5-1; D: .; size: many; DNA: TGTGCCAGCAGTTTAGACAGTTCCACAGATACGCAGTATTTT; CDR3: CASSLDSSTDTQYF
J: TRBJ1-5; V: TRBV12-3/TRBV12-4; D: .; size: .; DNA: TGTGCCAGCAGTTTCTGGCAAACTGGCAATCAGCCCCAGCATTTT; CDR3: CASSFWQTGNQPQHF
J: TRBJ2-2; V: TRBV15; D: .; size: .; DNA: TGTGCCACCAGCAGAGAGGGAGCAGGGATGGCCGGGGAGCTGTTTTTT; CDR3: CATSREGAGMAGELFF
J: TRBJ2-1; V: TRBV5-1; D: TRBD1; size: .; DNA: TGCGCCAGCAGCTTGGCGGGACAGGGTTCCTACAATGAGCAGTTCTTC; CDR3: CASSLAGQGSYNEQFF
J: TRBJ2-7; V: TRBV5-1; D: .; size: few; DNA: TGCGCCAGCAGCTTCGGGCAGAAGGCCTACGAGCAGTACTTC; CDR3: CASSFGQKAYEQYF
J: TRBJ2-5; V: TRBV6-5; D: .; size: few; DNA: TGTGCCAGCAGTTACTCGGACCCCACGGGGGTGGAGACCCAGTACTTC; CDR3: CASSYSDPTGVETQYF
J: TRBJ2-3; V: TRBV7-2; D: TRBD1; size: many; DNA: TGTGCCAGCAGTTCGGGACAGCCAGGGGGAGATACGCAGTATTTT; CDR3: CASSSGQPGGDTQYF
J: TRBJ2-3; V: TRBV20-1; D: .; size: .; DNA: TGCAGTGCTAGTCCCGGGACCGGCCCGGAATATGGGCAGTATTTT; CDR3: CSASPGTGPEYGQYF
J: TRBJ1-2; V: TRBV28; D: TRBD1; size: .; DNA: TGTGCCAGCAGTTCCCTAGGACAGGCCTCTGGCTACACCTTC; CDR3: CASSSLGQASGYTF
J: TRBJ2-2; V: TRBV28; D: TRBD1; size: .; DNA: TGTGCCAGCAGTCGATGGGACAGGGGGCTCACCGGGGAGCTGTTTTTT; CDR3: CASSRWDRGLTGELFF
J: TRBJ2-2; V: TRBV7-8; D: TRBD1; size: many; DNA: TGTGCCAGCAGGCGACAGGGGCCAAACACCGGGGAGCTGTTTTTT; CDR3: CASRRQGPNTGELFF